Only a few counts were recorded for the clone carrying this T cell receptor (beta chain). This CDR3 has 16 amino acids. CDR1 and CDR2 from the germline V gene are SGHTA and FQGTGA. Germline trimming cut 0 bases from V and 15 bases from J; bases unmatched to any gene: 13. This entry belongs to a study of T-cell memory formation after mild COVID-19. One entry per CDR3 protein, called by TCRdb with MiXCR from the 5' RACE reads. The sample includes about 440,000 distinct CDR3 sequences, approximately 20% of them seen just once. The chain links TRBV7-3 to TRBJ2-3, with TRBD2 identical over 12 bases. The material sequenced was PBMCs or a T cell subset sorted from them (not recorded which). This TCR was recovered from an adult woman who had mild COVID-19 (a few samples of this study predate the infection). Cell type and time point are not known. CDR3 in DNA: TGTGCCAGCAGCTTAACTCCCGCTAGCGGGAGGGCCGGGGTCTATTTT. As protein: CASSLTPASGRAGVYF.